The present entry profiles one TCR beta chain with its context. The specificity of this receptor is unknown. No much larger clone exists at a distance of one base, and base qualities are not known. The entry originates in a study of cytomegalovirus exposure and HLA in healthy donors listed by TCRdb under 2017. For context, the study as a whole: According to an earlier analysis of around 600 of the donors, 200 million or so T cells yielded 120 million or so unique TCR beta sequences and more than 250 Gb of sequence data. An early release that covered some 630 HLA-typed donors contained approximately 290 gigabases of sequencing data and 75 million to 100 million unique TCR sequences. Among the roughly 400 genotyped donors, around 81% belonged to the genetic ancestry cluster associated with self-reported Caucasian donors. The study was designed to test whether signatures of past pathogen exposure could be identified by cataloging public T cell receptors. Using immunosequencing, the study profiled T cell repertoires from around 680 subjects and related those repertoires to cytomegalovirus serostatus. In addition to the first cohort of 500 to 850 subjects, a separate validation cohort of 120 different subjects was used. To predict cytomegalovirus infection status, the study brought together high-throughput TCR immunosequencing, statistical association of individual TCRs with disease status, and machine learning. In a later analysis, previously published TCR beta repertoires from fewer than 750 donors were re-analyzed and high-resolution HLA genotyping was added so that TCR occurrence patterns could be studied. Rather than using new phenotypic data, the later analysis identified candidate immune exposures from TCR beta sequences and from how often those sequences occurred across donors. An earlier analysis of 587 of the donors used high-throughput TCR beta sequencing to judge whether each TCR beta V gene segment behaved as functional or pseudogenic. Donor age, sex, ethnicity and CMV serostatus were compiled together with the repertoire data. A later genetic analysis took genome-wide SNP genotypes for about three fifths of the roughly 700 donors and used that subset as a discovery cohort. All discovery cohort repertoires had been generated using a single sequencing platform. HLA typing included class I and class II loci at four-digit resolution. Typing coverage differed by locus: A, B, C, DRB1 and DQB1 were typed in about 620-630 donors, DQA1 in 500 to 550, DPA1 in some 610, and DPB1 in roughly 450. Four to six DR-DQ haplotypes were handled as single units for association and clustering, since linkage in the cohort was strong. Among several hundred genotyped donors of the cohort, an average of approximately 240,000 unique TCR beta nucleotide sequences was sequenced per donor, of which 15% to 20% were non-productive.

The study at large found these results: Because counts were too low, approximately 15 rarely observed V segments, including chromosome 9 orphons, were excluded from the earlier analysis of a few hundred of the donors. Compared with the roughly 710-donor mean, donors in an Asian-associated ancestry cluster had fewer N-insertions in productive TCRs, according to a later genetic analysis. In a later analysis, TCR association rates were found to vary across HLA loci, with the most associated TCRs seen for DRB1 alleles and the fewest for HLA-C alleles. A cluster of highly shared sequence variants was judged likely to represent a technical artifact of the sequencing pipeline. It was suggested by the authors that the approach could potentially be generalized to other disease states and immunological phenotypes. CMV serostatus was the only immune exposure information available for the cohort. Specific HLA alleles were associated with some 15,000 TCR beta sequences at a false discovery rate of 0.05 in a later analysis. Broadly in line with IMGT annotations, most TCR beta V segments showed up in productive rearrangements about 87% or about 30% of the time in an earlier analysis of approximately 600 of the donors. Linkage disequilibrium might explain the correlated functional status among segregating V segments, but an unknown experimental factor could not be ruled out. In a later genetic analysis, a missense DCLRE1C variant was associated with V-gene and J-gene trimming of TCR beta chains, and the association was replicated in an independent cohort. Three of the identified cytomegalovirus-associated TCR beta chains were confirmed in vitro to be specific for cytomegalovirus antigens. While some public TCRs were present in many individuals, most TCR sequences turned up only very rarely across donors. Compared with equally common non-associated chains, HLA-associated TCR beta chains in a later analysis were more clonally expanded and had lower generation probabilities. Some IMGT-functional V segments, including TRBV6-2 and TRBV6-3, could not be distinguished by the 87-base-pair reads and were therefore excluded. According to a later analysis, most CMV-associated TCR beta chains appeared to be HLA-restricted, and the HLA associations seemed to be driven largely by CMV exposure. A further reported finding was that TCR beta sequences accurately predicted the HLA-A and HLA-B alleles for most subjects in the first cohort. Cytomegalovirus status was reported to be diagnosed by the classifier with high specificity and sensitivity in both the original and validation cohorts. A total of 164 TCR beta chains were listed by the study as associated with cytomegalovirus. Because HLA typing was unavailable for some donors at each locus, only the typed subset was used in association tests. Strong co-occurrence of HLA alleles, especially DR and DQ, made assigning TCR associations to individual alleles difficult. In a later analysis, several top co-occurrence clusters were reported to appear linked to parvovirus B19, influenza, CMV and Epstein-Barr virus. In this cohort, only TCR beta chains were sequenced, and detectable features were limited by the absence of alpha or paired-chain data. Roughly uniform sequencing depth across donors was assumed in presence/absence analyses, although this assumption may not hold.

The library was generated by the immunoSEQ multiplex PCR assay. For the multiplex PCR, a mixture combining 60 forward primers for TCR Vbeta segments and 13 reverse primers for TCR Jbeta segments was used. Amplification of the CDR3 region of rearranged TCR beta genes was performed with a multiplex PCR assay on genomic DNA. The amplified TCR beta libraries were sequenced on the Illumina HiSeq System as 87-base-pair reads. The published analysis was carried out like this. Across the 700 or so repertoires, a later analysis counted approximately 83 million unique TCR beta chains, roughly 11 million of which were shared by at least two donors. A nearest-neighbor algorithm error-corrected the raw reads and collapsed the reads into unique sequences, merging closely related sequences to remove PCR and sequencing errors. V, D and J gene segments were assigned by aligning CDR3 sequences to IMGT reference sequences. Each retained sequence needed at least a six-nucleotide match to both a V gene segment and a J gene segment. Rearrangements were classified as productive when the CDR3 lacked stop codons and remained in frame with V and J, and all other rearrangements were classified as non-productive. Following IMGT convention, CDR3 was defined as the stretch from the second conserved V-encoded cysteine up to the conserved J-encoded phenylalanine. The earlier analysis of a few hundred of the donors excluded any sequence lacking an unambiguous match to a single V gene segment. In an earlier analysis of 450 to 700 of the donors, V segments were called functional above 56.7% productive rearrangements and were called segregating when the between-donor standard deviation exceeded 5%. A statistical classification framework was developed to diagnose cytomegalovirus status using the catalog of TCR beta chain sequences. A later analysis assigned V and J genes by comparing TCR nucleotide sequences with IMGT/GENE-DB human TR gene sequences. A later analysis assigned CDR3 sequences and most-parsimonious VDJ recombination scenarios with the TCRdist pipeline. In a later analysis, each TCR beta chain was defined by its CDR3 amino acid sequence together with its V-gene family, and reads without a unique V-gene family were excluded. A later analysis removed 450 to 600 highly shared, low-generation-probability nucleotide sequences to deal with suspected cross-contamination and a sequencing artifact. A later analysis calculated a clonal expansion index for each public chain from normalized within-repertoire ranks of inferred template counts. Generation probabilities in a later analysis came from a VDJ recombination model fitted to out-of-frame rearrangements, and those results were checked against IGoR. In a later analysis, TCR-TCR, TCR-HLA and TCR-CMV co-occurrence was scored with hypergeometric tests, and a repertoire-size bias correction was applied to TCR pairs. False discovery rates were estimated in a later analysis by permuting HLA or CMV assignments 20 times. In a later analysis, co-occurring TCRs were grouped with DBSCAN, and TCRdist sequence similarity was added when clustering was performed within HLA-allele-positive subsets. Repertoires with fewer than 30,000 or more than 120,000 public chains, plus five repertoires with anomalous nucleotide sharing, were excluded from co-occurrence clustering. This is the immuneACCESS table as TCRdb keeps it, with only in-frame sequences that have V and J called. A part of the clones is gone; compared with another copy, unresolved V genes explain less than half, and the rest is unexplained. V and J calls and clone size are given by that table; D and trimming were obtained from the DNA. Present in this sample are roughly 160,000 clones, roughly 85% of which were seen just once. Of the sample, 1.3% falls within the top ten clones.

From cysteine to phenylalanine, the CDR3 is 16 amino acids long. Only the CDR3 portion is preserved as DNA: 48 bases, with reading frame beginning at the first base. CDR1 and CDR2, per the germline V gene, are SGDLS and YYNGEE. Relative to germline, V is 3 bases shorter and J is 0 bases shorter, with 10 bases between their ends. The cohort was made up of 650 to 700 healthy bone marrow donors. At the time of sampling, every cohort member was nominally healthy, though immune exposures that went unrecorded were likely present. The donor tested CMV seronegative and was one of the 352 seronegative cohort members. Each donor provided a peripheral blood sample, and peripheral blood mononuclear cells were used for TCR beta sequencing. The Qiagen DNeasy Blood Extraction Kit was used to extract genomic DNA from the blood cell samples.

This sequence uses TRBV9 and TRBJ2-6, with the D gene not clear enough to name. This receptor was taken from a man aged 30 to 45 in good health and CMV-seronegative. Sequencing input: PBMCs. Here is the DNA: TGTGCCAGCAGCGAAATGGGCCTCTCTGGGGCCAACGTCCTGACTTTC. Its product reads: CASSEMGLSGANVLTF.